The source of this T cell receptor (beta chain) is a study of blood T cell repertoires in COVID-19. Study-wide background: The United States, Italy and Spain supplied acute and convalescent COVID-19 samples. The analysed material was cDNA or gDNA that came from T cells, B-cell-depleted T cells, or PBMCs.

Germline CDR1 is SEHNR and CDR2 is FQNEAQ (reference sequence). The CDR3 covers 15 residues. Germline trimming cut 6 bases from V and 0 bases from J; bases unmatched to any gene: 3. In the original analysis: Reference gene primers were amplified, and this amplification served to estimate nucleated cell counts. This table comes from immunoSEQ multiplex PCR, and its TCRdb copy is limited to in-frame clones, with some not included. The V and J calls and clone size are taken from that table; D and trimming were inferred from the DNA. There are about 520,000 clones in the sample; approximately 83% occur only once, and approximately 3.4% lies in the top ten.

This TCR came from a human donor in a cohort sampled during active COVID-19. Sequencing was performed on peripheral blood. J is TRBJ1-1 and V is TRBV7-9; 11 bases are shared with TRBD1. As DNA, the CDR3 is TGTGCCAGCAGGGGACAGGGGGGCTTGAACACTGAAGCTTTCTTT. It is translated as CASRGQGGLNTEAFF.